The next 16 T cell receptor beta chains were all read from a single sample in a study of blood T cell repertoires in COVID-19. TCRdb's copy holds only in-frame clones and misses some; the assay was immunoSEQ multiplex PCR. The sample has 200,000 to 250,000 clones, 70% to 85% seen once. Sequencing was done on a sample of PBMCs or T cells enriched from blood (not recorded which). These receptors were collected from a middle-aged man who had recovered from COVID-19.

The V call is TRBV11-3, the J call TRBJ1-1, with D possibly matching TRBD1 (5 bases). CDR1 is SGHNT, CDR2 YENEEA, per germline. CDR3 length: 13 residues. The V and J ends lost 3 bases and 4 bases respectively, with 9 bases between them. The CDR3 DNA sequence: TGTGCCAGCAGCTTTTATCAGGGCACTGAAGCTTTCTTT. Its protein is CASSFYQGTEAFF.

The genes are TRBV28 and TRBJ2-7, with 8 bases aligning to TRBD1. The trim removed 3 bases at V and 4 bases at J, leaving 11 bases unmatched. CDR1 and CDR2 (germline): MDHEN, SYDVKM. The CDR3 extends over 16 amino acids. The CDR3 region has the DNA TGTGCCAGCAGTTTCTCCGGGACAGGCCTACATTACGAGCAGTACTTC. Protein: CASSFSGTGLHYEQYF.

The chain is built from TRBV11-3 and TRBJ2-5; D remains unclear. V was trimmed by 5 bases and J by 4 bases, leaving 11 bases between them. The germline gives CDR1 SGHNT, CDR2 YENEEA. The CDR3 contains 13 residues. The CDR3 nucleotides are TGTGCCAGCAGCCTCAGGAACGGAGAGACCCAGTACTTC. This codes for CASSLRNGETQYF.

V and J are TRBV7-9 and TRBJ1-2, with D uncertain. CDR3 length: 14 amino acids. Germline-derived CDR1 and CDR2 are SEHNR and FQNEAQ (reference sequence). Trimming left V 0 bases short and J 5 bases short, with 10 bases between. The CDR3 here is CASSLAAGFYGYTF. CDR3 DNA sequence: TGTGCCAGCAGCTTAGCGGCCGGGTTTTATGGCTACACCTTC.

The CDR3 sequence is CASSEESESTGYTF. The CDR3 region has the DNA TGTGCCAGCAGTGAAGAATCCGAGTCCACCGGCTACACCTTC. The chain employs TRBV2 and TRBJ1-2; D call uncertain. V lost 1 base and J lost 8, with 14 bases in between. Germline V gene lookup returns CDR1 SNHLY and CDR2 FYNNEI. CDR3 length: 14 residues.

This chain uses TRBV10-3 with TRBJ2-5; TRBD1 agrees at 9 bases. The CDR3 has 16 amino acids. V gave up 5 bases and J gave up 5 bases; unmatched junction bases: 12. CDR1 and CDR2 from the germline V gene are ENHRY and SYGVKD. DNA of the CDR3: TGTGCCATCAGTTCTACACGGGGACAGGGCGCGGAGACCCAGTACTTC. Encoded protein: CAISSTRGQGAETQYF.

The chain recombines TRBV2 with TRBJ1-2; D is perhaps TRBD1 (6 bases). The CDR3 runs 14 residues. V lost 3 bases, J lost 4 bases, and 12 bases lay in between. Germline values: CDR1 SNHLY, CDR2 FYNNEI. CDR3 coding DNA: TGTGCCAGCAGTGATCCCAGGGGATCCTATGGCTACACCTTC. Protein: CASSDPRGSYGYTF.

This rearrangement joins TRBV5-1 to TRBJ1-5, with 8 positions matching TRBD1. Germline V gene sequence: CDR1 SGHRS, CDR2 YFSETQ. The CDR3 has 14 residues. V shed 4 bases, J shed 4 bases, and the junction held 4 bases outside the gene matches. As DNA, the CDR3 is TGCGCCAGCAGCCTGACAGGGGTAAATCAGCCCCAGCATTTT. Its protein is CASSLTGVNQPQHF.

This chain connects TRBV2 to TRBJ1-5; 9 positions match TRBD1. The CDR3 extends over 16 amino acids. Germline V gene data show CDR1 as SNHLY and CDR2 as FYNNEI. V shed 5 bases and J 8 bases; nucleotides not matched to a gene: 13. This chain's CDR3 is CASSPLDRGGFEPQHF. DNA of the CDR3: TGTGCCAGCAGTCCCTTGGACAGGGGTGGATTTGAGCCCCAGCATTTT.

CDR3 loop: CATSRVRASDEQYF. The CDR3 DNA reads TGTGCCACCAGCCGGGTCAGGGCGTCGGACGAGCAGTACTTC. The chain joins TRBV15 to TRBJ2-7; D may be TRBD1 (5 bases). V was shortened by 5 bases and J by 5 bases, with 16 bases between the two germline ends. This CDR3 is 14 amino acids long. The germline V gene has CDR1 LNHNV and CDR2 YYDKDF (reference sequence).

As to this clone: The same CDR3 also results from other DNA sequences found in this sample. The V gene is TRBV6-5, the J gene TRBJ1-5; TRBD1 agrees at 10 bases. Germline V gene lookup returns CDR1 MNHEY and CDR2 SVGAGI. This CDR3 spans 12 amino acids. V lost 8 bases, J lost 5 bases, and 0 bases stayed unmatched. The CDR3: CASGQGDQPQHF. The CDR3 DNA reads TGTGCCAGCGGACAGGGGGATCAGCCCCAGCATTTT.

The J gene is TRBJ2-5, the V gene TRBV5-1, with 8 bases matching TRBD1. The CDR3 is 15 amino acids. Germline assignment: CDR1 SGHRS and CDR2 YFSETQ. Trimming at V came to 3 bases and at J to 2 bases, leaving 6 bases not matched to a gene. The CDR3: CASSSRQGAQETQYF. The CDR3 nucleotides read TGCGCCAGCAGCTCTCGTCAGGGGGCTCAAGAGACCCAGTACTTC.

The rearrangement links TRBV28 to TRBJ2-7; D may be TRBD1 (6 bases). The CDR3 contains 13 residues. From germline, CDR1 is MDHEN and CDR2 SYDVKM. Trimming removed 5 bases from V and 7 bases from J, with 15 bases in between. This CDR3 reads CASSQPGVKEQYF. The CDR3 coding sequence is TGTGCCAGCAGTCAACCAGGGGTTAAGGAGCAGTACTTC.

This clone has only a few counts. The chain couples TRBV21-1 to TRBJ2-4; the table's D call, TRBD2, was not checked against the DNA. TRBV21-1 is designated a pseudogene. The CDR3 loop spans 20 amino acids. The CDR3 region has the DNA TGTGCCAGCAGCAAAGCGCCCACAGCGGGGACATTATTAGCCAAAAACATTCAGTACTTC. It encodes CASSKAPTAGTLLAKNIQYF.

DNA of the CDR3: TGTGCTTGCAGAGACATGGGACTAGCGGGAGTAACCGGGGCCTACGAGCAGTACTTC. As protein: CACRDMGLAGVTGAYEQYF. This chain links TRBV19 with TRBJ2-7, with 14 nucleotides matching TRBD2. Germline V gives CDR1 LNHDA, CDR2 SQIVND (reference sequence). The CDR3 contains 19 residues. Supplemented by reference TRBV19 and TRBJ2-7, the full variable domain reads DGGITQSPKYLFRKEGQNVTLSCEQNLNHDAMYWYRQDPGQGLRLIYYSQIVNDFQKGDIAEGYSVSREKKESFPLTVTSAQKNPTAFYLCACRDMGLAGVTGAYEQYFGPGTRLTVT.

This sequence joins TRBV12-1 and TRBJ2-1; TRBD2 is the table's D call, not checked against the DNA. TRBV12-1 is a pseudogene locus. The CDR3 covers 14 residues. CDR3 DNA sequence: TGTGCCAGCAGCTGTGAGCGGGGGAGGCATGAGCAGTTCTTC. Protein sequence: CASSCERGRHEQFF.